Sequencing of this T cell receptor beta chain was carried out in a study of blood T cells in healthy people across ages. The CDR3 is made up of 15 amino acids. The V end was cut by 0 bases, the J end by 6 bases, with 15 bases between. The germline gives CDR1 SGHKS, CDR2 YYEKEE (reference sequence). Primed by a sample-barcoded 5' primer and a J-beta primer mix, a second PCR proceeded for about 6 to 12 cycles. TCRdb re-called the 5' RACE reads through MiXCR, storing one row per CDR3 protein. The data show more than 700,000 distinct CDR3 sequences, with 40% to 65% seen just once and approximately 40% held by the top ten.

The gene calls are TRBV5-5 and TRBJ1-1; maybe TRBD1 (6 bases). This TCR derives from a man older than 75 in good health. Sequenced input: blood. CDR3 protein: CASSLEPGQHPEAFF. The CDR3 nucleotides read TGTGCCAGCAGCTTGGAACCAGGACAGCACCCTGAAGCTTTCTTT. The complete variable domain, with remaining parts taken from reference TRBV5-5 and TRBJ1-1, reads DAGVTQSPTHLIKTRGQQVTLRCSPISGHKSVSWYQQVLGQGPQFIFQYYEKEERGRGNFPDRFSARQFPNYSSELNVNALLLGDSALYLCASSLEPGQHPEAFFGQGTRLTVV.